This TCR beta chain is drawn from a study of post-analysis software for immune sequencing data. Turning to the study itself: Disease trajectories encompassed relapsing-remitting, secondary progressive and progressive-relapsing multiple sclerosis. Broader study findings: TRBV5-6, TRBV5-1 and TRBV20-1 belonged to a set of about 5 TRBV segments that were more frequent in patients than controls. Same-batch samples co-clustered strongly by F measure. Normalized Chao1 diversity was significantly lower in multiple sclerosis patients than in controls.

The ends lost 0 bases at V and 1 base at J; junction bases unmatched: 9. The CDR3 has 18 residues. CDR1 SGHRS and CDR2 YFSETQ come from the germline V gene. Comment on this clonotype: Its matching antigen is unknown.

Prepared libraries of TCR beta cDNA carried unique molecular identifiers. With roughly 1 to 11 million T cells as the source, approximately 500,000 cDNA molecules resulted. MiXCR was run by TCRdb on the PCR reads, yielding one entry per CDR3 protein. The table includes over 700,000 distinct CDR3 sequences, about 32% detected once. The sample was blood. The TCR sequence derives from a girl between 5 and 17 years old with multiple sclerosis. J is TRBJ2-3 and V is TRBV5-1, with 9 bases that match TRBD1. This CDR3 reads CASSLAGTGIWGTDTQYF. The DNA of the CDR3 is TGCGCCAGCAGCTTGGCAGGGACAGGGATTTGGGGCACAGATACGCAGTATTTT.